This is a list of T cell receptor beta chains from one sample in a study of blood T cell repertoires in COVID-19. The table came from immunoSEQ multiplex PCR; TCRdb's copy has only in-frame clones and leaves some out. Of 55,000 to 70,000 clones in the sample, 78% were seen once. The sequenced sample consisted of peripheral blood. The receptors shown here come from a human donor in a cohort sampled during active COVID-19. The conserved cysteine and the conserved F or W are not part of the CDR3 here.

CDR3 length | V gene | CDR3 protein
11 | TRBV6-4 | ATGTGGTDTQY
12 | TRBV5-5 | ASRLAGGEGPQH
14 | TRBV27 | ASSSQGTGGRHEQY
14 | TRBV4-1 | ASSQVPQRASYGYT
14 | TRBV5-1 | ASSWVGTLKSYEQY
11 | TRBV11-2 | ASSQGVAYEQY
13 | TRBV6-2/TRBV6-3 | ASSSGLVENQPQH
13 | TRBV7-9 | ASSSTGGDSYEQY
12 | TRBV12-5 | ASGLLGAGYEQY
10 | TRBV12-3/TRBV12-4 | ASSLNSSPLH
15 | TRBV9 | ASSVGGLASGKETQY
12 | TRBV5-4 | ASSSGGSNEKLF
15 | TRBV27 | ASRLGLAGDGFYEQY
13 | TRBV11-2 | ASSYSRAGPREQY
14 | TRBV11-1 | ASSLQSSGSFYEQY
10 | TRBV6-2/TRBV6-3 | ASSRFSYEQY
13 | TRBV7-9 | ASSLGSSGNYEQY
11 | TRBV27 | ASSQRGSTEAF
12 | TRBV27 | ASTPLSGGTEAF
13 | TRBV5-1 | ASSLGTGRNQPQH
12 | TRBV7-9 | ASSIQGPLGGYT
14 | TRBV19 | ASSLGSGTSFYEQY
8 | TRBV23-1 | ASRGSPLH
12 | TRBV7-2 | ASTQSGAGYGYT
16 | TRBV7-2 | ASSSRGGRRKNTGELF
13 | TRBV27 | ASSPSGTSGRSQY
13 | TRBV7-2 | ASSPVGGKQETQY
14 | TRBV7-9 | ASSPQGLALLNEQF
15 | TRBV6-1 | ASSDRDRWDMNTEAF
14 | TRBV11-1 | ASSHPLAGASDTQY
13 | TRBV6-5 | ASSYAGRLNTEAF
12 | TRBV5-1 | ASSLTGEVTEAF
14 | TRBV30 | AWSKGGAWAKQPQH
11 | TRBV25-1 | ATGEGGSWGYT
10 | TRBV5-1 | ASWDREETQY
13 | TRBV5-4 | ASSLARDRANEQY
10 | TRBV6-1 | ASSEGRHEQF
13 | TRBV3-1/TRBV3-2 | ASSQVQGVRNEQY
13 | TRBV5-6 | ASSSRTGNQETQY
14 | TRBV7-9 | ASSLAGTGGGRGYT
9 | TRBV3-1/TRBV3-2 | ASSRQYEQY
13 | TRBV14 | ASSRQYSGANVLT
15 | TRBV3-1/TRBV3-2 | ASSQPLGLADSYEQY
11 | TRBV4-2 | ASSQGGGGEAF
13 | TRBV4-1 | ASSQDRDINYGYT
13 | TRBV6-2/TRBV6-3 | ASNYQWRGNQPQH
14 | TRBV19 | ASSDDWGQGMSEQY
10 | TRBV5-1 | ASSAGGTEAF
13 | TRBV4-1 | ASSQGRDGAYEQY
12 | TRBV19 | ASSRDRADSPLH
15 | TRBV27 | ASASHRRTGGGSPLH
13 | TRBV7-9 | ASSPGLAEYNEQF
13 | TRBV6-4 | ASSDSGGGGEKLF